This T cell receptor beta chain was documented in a study of CXCR3-negative and CXCR3-positive naive CD8 T cells. Findings and caveats of the study: Both of the naive subsets showed about the same high diversity, but memory CD8+ cells had much less.

Turning to this clonotype: The antigen is unknown.

Each CD8+ T cell subset was flow-sorted in triplicate. Every sort contained approximately 290,000 cells. Phenotypically, naive CD8+ T cells corresponded to CD45RO-CCR7+CD27+CD95-. In preparing the TRB cDNA libraries, 5' RACE with UMI labels was used. TCRdb reprocessed the 5' RACE reads and keeps a single row for each CDR3 protein, giving no DNA. This repertoire includes fewer than 90,000 distinct CDR3 sequences. Germline CDR1 is ENHRY and CDR2 is SYGVKD. The CDR3 is 13 residues long. Sequenced material: naive CXCR3- CD8+ T cells from blood. Subset indicated: CD45RO-CCR7+CD27+CD95- naive CD8+ T cells lacking CXCR3 (TNR3-). The chain uses TRBV10-3 and TRBJ1-2. The source is a human donor in good health. Some clones in this sample may be carry-over from other donors' samples. This CDR3 reads CAISEIGGYGYTF.